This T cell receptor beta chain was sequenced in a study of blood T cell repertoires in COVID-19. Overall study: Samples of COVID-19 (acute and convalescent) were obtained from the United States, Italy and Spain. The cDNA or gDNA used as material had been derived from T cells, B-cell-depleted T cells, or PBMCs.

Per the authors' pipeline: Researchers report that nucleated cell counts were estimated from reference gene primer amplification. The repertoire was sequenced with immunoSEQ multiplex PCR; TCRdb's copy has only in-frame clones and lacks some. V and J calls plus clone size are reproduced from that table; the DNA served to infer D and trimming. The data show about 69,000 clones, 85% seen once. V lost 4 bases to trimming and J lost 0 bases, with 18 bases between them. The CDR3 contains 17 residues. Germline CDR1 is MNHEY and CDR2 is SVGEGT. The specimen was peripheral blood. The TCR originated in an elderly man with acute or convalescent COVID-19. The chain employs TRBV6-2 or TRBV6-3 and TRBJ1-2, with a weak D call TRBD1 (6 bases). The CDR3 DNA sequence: TGTGCCAGCAGTTCCCACGGCCAGGGGAAAACTAACTATGGCTACACCTTC. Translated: CASSSHGQGKTNYGYTF.